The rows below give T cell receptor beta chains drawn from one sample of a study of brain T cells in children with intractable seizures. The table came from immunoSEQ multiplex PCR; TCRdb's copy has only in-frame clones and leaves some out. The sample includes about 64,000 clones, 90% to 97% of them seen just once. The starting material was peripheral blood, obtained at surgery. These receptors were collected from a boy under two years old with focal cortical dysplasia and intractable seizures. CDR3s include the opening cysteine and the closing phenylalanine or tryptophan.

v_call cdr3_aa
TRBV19 CASSITGTGDTEAFF
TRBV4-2 CASSQGITDLTGTRSSSYNSPLHF
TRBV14 CASSQRQGLRTEAFF
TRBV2 CASTGDTSTDTQYF
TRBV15 CATSRELQGNQETQYF
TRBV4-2 CASSQPSGYNEQFF
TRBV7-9 CASNEQGSLIGETQYF
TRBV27 CASPIGFMNTEAFF
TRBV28 CASSRVAAPNYEQYF
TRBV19 CASSIESGRGTGELFF
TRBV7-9 CASSLAGGATDTQYF
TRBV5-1 CASRLGVSRTGELFF
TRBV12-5 CASGLTDTQYF
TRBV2 CASSSSRTSSTDTQYF
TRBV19 CASRTGQGSYGYTF
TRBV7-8 CASSGPNTLYEQYF